This T cell receptor beta chain was retrieved from a study of blood T cell repertoires in COVID-19. As for the study in general: Sites in the United States, Italy and Spain provided acute and convalescent COVID-19 samples. T cells, B-cell-depleted T cells, or PBMCs provided the cDNA or gDNA that served as material.

CDR1 and CDR2 (germline): MNHEY, SMNVEV (reference sequence). J was trimmed by 5 bases and V by 6 bases; bases with no gene match: 4. This CDR3 comprises 14 residues. In the authors' workflow: By means of reference gene primer amplification, nucleated cell counts were estimated. The repertoire was sequenced with immunoSEQ multiplex PCR; TCRdb's copy has only in-frame clones and lacks some. That table furnishes V, J and clone size, whereas the DNA furnished D and trimming. The data show about 240,000 clones, approximately 85% seen once. The V and J genes are TRBV27 and TRBJ2-2; 9 bases agree with TRBD1. This sequence was found in a man older than 75 with acute or convalescent COVID-19. Sequencing input: peripheral blood. The CDR3 loop reads CASRGTGTTGELFF. In nucleotides, the CDR3 is TGTGCCAGCAGGGGGACAGGGACAACCGGGGAGCTGTTTTTT.